This is a list of T cell receptor beta chains from one sample in a study of cytomegalovirus exposure and HLA in healthy donors. Libraries were prepared by immunoSEQ multiplex PCR; TCRdb keeps only in-frame clonotypes and omits some of them. In the table there are more than 100,000 clones, just under 80% of which are singletons. The specimen sequenced was PBMCs. These TCRs come from a woman aged 18-29 years in good health and CMV-seronegative. Each CDR3 is given with its conserved first and last residue. D genes are given only for firm matches. Expanded clones are given a class, and other clones once, few, many or no size at all.

>TRBJ1-1|once|NA|12|TRBV7-9
CDSSQFDTEAFF
TGTGACAGCAGCCAGTTTGACACTGAAGCTTTCTTT
>TRBJ2-5|NA|TRBD1|15|TRBV2
CASSLQGLSQETQYF
TGTGCCAGCAGCCTACAGGGGCTGTCGCAAGAGACCCAGTACTTC
>TRBJ2-3|NA|TRBD2|15|TRBV5-6
CASSLGGLVRDTQYF
TGTGCCAGCAGCTTGGGTGGACTAGTCAGAGATACGCAGTATTTT
>TRBJ1-5|NA|NA|15|TRBV10-2
CASGVGGYSNQPQHF
TGCGCCAGCGGCGTTGGGGGCTATAGCAATCAGCCCCAGCATTTT
>TRBJ2-7|few|TRBD2|14|TRBV16
CASGDLAGAYEQYF
TGTGCCAGCGGGGATCTAGCGGGAGCCTACGAGCAGTACTTC
>TRBJ2-1|NA|NA|14|TRBV29-1
CSAGTRGSYNEQFF
TGCAGCGCGGGCACCAGGGGAAGCTACAATGAGCAGTTCTTC
>TRBJ1-2|NA|NA|13|TRBV6-1
CAGREAPNYGYTF
TGTGCCGGGCGGGAGGCCCCTAACTATGGCTACACCTTC
>TRBJ2-1|NA|NA|11|TRBV6-4
CASSDGGKQFF
TGTGCCAGCAGTGATGGGGGGAAGCAGTTCTTC
>TRBJ2-1|NA|TRBD2|16|TRBV2
CASRRASGRTSEEQFF
TGTGCCAGCAGGAGGGCTAGCGGGAGGACTTCGGAGGAGCAGTTCTTC
>TRBJ1-2|few|TRBD1|11|TRBV20-1
CSASRGYGYTF
TGCAGTGCTAGCAGGGGGTATGGCTACACCTTC
>TRBJ2-7|NA|NA|15|TRBV6-5
CASSYYPGISYEQYF
TGTGCCAGCAGTTACTATCCAGGAATCTCCTACGAGCAGTACTTC
>TRBJ1-1|NA|NA|10|TRBV29-1
CSVERRSAFF
TGCAGCGTTGAAAGGAGGTCGGCTTTCTTT
>TRBJ1-2|NA|NA|13|TRBV10-3
CAIDTGQSYGYTF
TGTGCAATCGATACAGGACAAAGCTATGGCTACACCTTC
>TRBJ2-7|NA|TRBD2|15|TRBV11-2
CASSLGASGSYEQYF
TGTGCCAGCAGCTTAGGGGCTAGCGGGAGCTACGAGCAGTACTTC